This entry lists 8 T cell receptor beta chains sequenced from one sample in a study of blood T cell repertoires in COVID-19 (dated by TCRdb to 2020 to 2022). Libraries were prepared through the immunoSEQ multiplex PCR assay. In TCRdb, the immuneACCESS table is reduced to in-frame sequences with V and J assigned. These tables do not hold every clone; where another copy was compared, an unresolved V gene accounts for under half, and the others remain unexplained. For this sample there are 250,000 to 300,000 clones; around 83% appear just once. The top ten clones comprise 5% of the sample. The sequencing sample was made of PBMCs or T cells enriched from blood (not recorded which). These receptors were taken from a middle-aged man who had been exposed to COVID-19.

This clone was observed once. The V gene is TRBV29-1, the J gene TRBJ2-7; 11 bases are shared with TRBD1. The V segment lost 7 bases and the J segment 3 bases; nucleotides outside the gene matches: 8. This CDR3 comprises 14 residues. The V gene's germline CDR1 is SQVTM and CDR2 ANQGSEA. The CDR3 loop reads CSATRGTGGYEQYF. CDR3 DNA: TGCAGCGCCACACGCGGGACAGGGGGCTACGAGCAGTACTTC.

This clone was seen more than once but under ten times. The rearrangement uses TRBV10-3 and TRBJ1-3; perhaps TRBD1 as D (5 bases). Germline V gene sequence: CDR1 ENHRY, CDR2 SYGVKD. The CDR3 spans 16 residues. Between the trimmed V and J ends, which lost 4 bases and 0 bases, there was a span of 13 bases. For the CDR3, the DNA is TGTGCCATCAGTGGATCAATGGGGCCCTCTGGAAACACCATATATTTT. It codes for CAISGSMGPSGNTIYF.

This clone came up a few times. The chain couples TRBV2 to TRBJ1-4, with TRBD1 matching over 7 bases. Per germline, CDR1 SNHLY and CDR2 FYNNEI. The CDR3 consists of 15 residues. V trimming: 7 bases; J trimming: 7 bases; junction bases outside the gene matches: 12. CDR3 sequence: CASTEKRQGGEKLFF. The DNA of the CDR3 is TGTGCCAGCACCGAAAAGAGACAGGGTGGTGAAAAACTGTTTTTT.

The chain carries TRBV4-2 and TRBJ2-5; 7 positions agree with TRBD1. The ends lost 5 bases at V and 10 bases at J; junction bases unmatched: 4. The germline gives CDR1 LGHNA, CDR2 YNFKEQ. This CDR3 spans 11 amino acids. CDR3 DNA sequence: TGTGCCAGCAGCGACTCAGGGGGCCAGTACTTC. It yields the protein CASSDSGGQYF.

The chain joins TRBV5-1 to TRBJ2-7; 8 bases are shared with TRBD1. With 5 bases clipped from V and 6 bases from J, the junction kept 13 bases outside the gene matches. CDR3 length: 15 amino acids. Germline V gene data show CDR1 as SGHRS and CDR2 as YFSETQ. The CDR3 loop reads CASRVRGQGAGEQYF. In DNA form, the CDR3 reads TGCGCCAGCAGGGTTCGGGGGCAGGGGGCTGGCGAGCAGTACTTC.

Only one count was recorded for this clone. The gene calls are TRBV4-2 and TRBJ2-7, with D maybe TRBD2 (6 bases). The CDR3 extends over 13 amino acids. V was clipped by 1 base and J by 6 bases, with 10 bases between them. Germline V CDR1 and CDR2: LGHNA, YNFKEQ. Here the CDR3 reads CASSQAFGGEQYF. DNA of the CDR3: TGTGCCAGCAGCCAAGCCTTCGGGGGCGAGCAGTACTTC.

For the CDR3, the DNA is TGTGCCAGCAGCTTGAGGGGGCCTAGCTCCTATAATTCACCCCTCCACTTT. Protein sequence: CASSLRGPSSYNSPLHF. The chain joins TRBV11-2 to TRBJ1-6; 7 bases are a match to TRBD1. The germline V gene encodes CDR1 SGHAT and CDR2 FQNNGV. The V gene end was trimmed by 3 bases and the J gene end by 0 bases; junction bases not matched to a gene: 5. CDR3 length: 17 amino acids.

The chain couples TRBV5-1 to TRBJ2-3; 8 nucleotides align to TRBD1. Germline loops: CDR1 SGHRS, CDR2 YFSETQ. The CDR3 length is 15 residues. The V gene end was trimmed by 0 bases and the J gene end by 6 bases; junction bases not matched to a gene: 6. The CDR3 DNA sequence: TGCGCCAGCAGCTTGGGGACAGGGAGTGCGGATACGCAGTATTTT. Its protein is CASSLGTGSADTQYF.